This TCR beta chain emerged from a study of T cell repertoires in cytomegalovirus infection. Study-wide background: Well-studied HLA-B-restricted CMV epitopes were used in the study alongside recently identified HLA-C-restricted ones.

MiXCR, applied by TCRdb to the reads, yields one record per CDR3 protein. The sample records about 900,000 distinct CDR3 sequences, under 40% being singletons. This clonotype was found once. No antigen is known for it. The origin of this receptor is a human donor in good health (CMV status not recorded). Some clones in this sample may be carry-over from other donors' samples. Material: cultured CD8+ T cells from PBMCs, obtained from culture after CMV antigen stimulation.

This chain's CDR3 is CASETGDEQFF. The CDR3 DNA is TGTGCCAGTGAGACAGGGGATGAGCAGTTCTTC. The V call is TRBV19, the J call TRBJ2-1; 8 bases line up with TRBD1. V trimming: 8 bases; J trimming: 8 bases; junction bases outside the gene matches: 2. Germline CDR1 and CDR2: LNHDA and SQIVND (reference sequence). The CDR3 is 11 amino acids.